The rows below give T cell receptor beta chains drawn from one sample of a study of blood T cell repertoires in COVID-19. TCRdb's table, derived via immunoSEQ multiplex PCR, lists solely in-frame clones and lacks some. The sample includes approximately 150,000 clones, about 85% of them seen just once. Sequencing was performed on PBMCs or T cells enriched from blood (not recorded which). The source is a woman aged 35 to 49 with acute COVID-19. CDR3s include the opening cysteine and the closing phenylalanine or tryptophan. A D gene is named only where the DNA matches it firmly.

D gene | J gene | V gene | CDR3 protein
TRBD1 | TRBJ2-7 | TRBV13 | CASSSTGTEQYF
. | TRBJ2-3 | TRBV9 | CASSEVVGGDTQYF
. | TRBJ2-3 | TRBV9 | CASSALSSSTDTQYF
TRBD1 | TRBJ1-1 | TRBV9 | CASSVVHRDRPTEAFF
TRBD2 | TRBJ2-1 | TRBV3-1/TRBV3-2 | CASSPTSGRPEQFF
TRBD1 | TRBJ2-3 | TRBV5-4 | CASTSTGVWKDTQYF
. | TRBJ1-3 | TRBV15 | CATSRDRGPGNTIYF
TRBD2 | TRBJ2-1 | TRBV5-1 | CASSTGLAGAEQFF
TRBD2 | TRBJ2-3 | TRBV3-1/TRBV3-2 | CASSQRWGLAGSLGDTQYF
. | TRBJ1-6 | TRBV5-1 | CASSIQGSNSPLHF
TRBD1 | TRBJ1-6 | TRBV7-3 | CASSSGTGNSPLHF
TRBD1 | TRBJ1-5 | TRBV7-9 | CASSLDRGRNQPQHF
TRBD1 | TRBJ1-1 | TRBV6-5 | CASTEQEGAGGEAFF
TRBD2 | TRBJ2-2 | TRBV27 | CASSSLITAGYTGELFF
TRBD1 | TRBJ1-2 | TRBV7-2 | CASSFGGTGSSGYTF
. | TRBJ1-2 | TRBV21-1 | CASSIREPCGHGYTF
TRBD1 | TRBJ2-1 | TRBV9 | CASTLTGGDADEQFF
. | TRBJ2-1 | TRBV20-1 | CSASIRTGKRYNEQFF
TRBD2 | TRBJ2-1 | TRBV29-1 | CSVEDSRSSGSTHNEQFF
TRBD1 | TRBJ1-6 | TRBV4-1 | CASSHRDRDNSPLHF
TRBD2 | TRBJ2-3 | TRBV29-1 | CSVLGLAGVADTQYF
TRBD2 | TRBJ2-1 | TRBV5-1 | CASSQIAGGTNEQFF
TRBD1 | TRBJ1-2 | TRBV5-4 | CASSPGQGNYGYTF
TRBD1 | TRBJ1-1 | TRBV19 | CASSITGTGVGTEAFF
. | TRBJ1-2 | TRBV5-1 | CASSLDGSYGYTF
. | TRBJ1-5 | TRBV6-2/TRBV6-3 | CASSYSVLSYFPQHF
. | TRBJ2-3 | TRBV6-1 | CASSELTASTDTQYF
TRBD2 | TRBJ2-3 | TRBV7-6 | CASSPRTSGSRADTQYF
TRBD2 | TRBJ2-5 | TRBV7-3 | CASSRRLAEEETQYF
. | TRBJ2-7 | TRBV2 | CASSGSGFEQYF
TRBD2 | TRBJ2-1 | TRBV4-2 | CASSGLAGPDSNEQFF
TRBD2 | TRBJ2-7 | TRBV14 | CASSQLGTSGSREQYF
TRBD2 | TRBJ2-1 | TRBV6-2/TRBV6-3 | CASSLLAGGFYNEQFF
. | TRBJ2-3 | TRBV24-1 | CATSERLDTQYF
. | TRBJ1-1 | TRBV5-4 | CASSPRGGGSEAFF
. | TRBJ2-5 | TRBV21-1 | CASREEGASGETQYF
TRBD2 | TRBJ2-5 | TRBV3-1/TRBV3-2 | CASSQGSGSGETQYF
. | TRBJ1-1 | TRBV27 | CASSSGRMDTEAFF
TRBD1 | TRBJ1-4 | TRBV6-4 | CASSPAGQPNEKLFF
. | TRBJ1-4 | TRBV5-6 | CASSPRRQLNGEKLFF
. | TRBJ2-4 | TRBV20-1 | CSSLYENIQYF
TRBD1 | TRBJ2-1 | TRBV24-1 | CATSDGKGQGALDEQFF
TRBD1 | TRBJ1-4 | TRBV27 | CASSPSSDRKLFF
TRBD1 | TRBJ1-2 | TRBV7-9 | CASSPARDRGRNYGYTF
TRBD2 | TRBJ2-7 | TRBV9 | CASSVAGGPLDEQYF
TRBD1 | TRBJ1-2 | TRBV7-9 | CASSLSNLGQDYGYTF
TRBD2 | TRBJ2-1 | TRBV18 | CASSLGTSGSLSYNEQFF
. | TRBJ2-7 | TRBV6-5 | CASSRVSHEQYF
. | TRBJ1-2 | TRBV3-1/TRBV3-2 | CASSQDIRGADGYTF